These 9 T cell receptor beta chains came from one sample sequenced in a study of blood T cells in healthy people across ages. A J-beta primer mix and a sample-barcoded 5' primer were used in a second PCR of about 6 to 12 cycles. TCRdb fed the 5' RACE reads into MiXCR, producing one record per CDR3 protein. The table lists more than 1.4 million distinct CDR3 sequences, about 40% of them singletons. The specimen was blood. The receptors stem from a woman in her late teens or twenties in good health.

This clonotype was observed a handful of times. This chain joins TRBV28 and TRBJ1-6; TRBD1 agrees at 8 bases. The junction had 9 bases not matched to a gene; V was cut back by 7 bases and J by 10 bases. This CDR3 has 14 residues. CDR1 and CDR2 (germline): MDHEN, SYDVKM. CDR3 in amino acids: CASKTGATDSPLHF. For the CDR3, the DNA is TGTGCCAGCAAGACAGGGGCGACCGACTCACCCCTCCACTTT.

DNA of the CDR3: TGTGCCACCTCGGACAGGGAGATGACCGAGCAGTACTTC. Its protein product is CATSDREMTEQYF. The gene calls are TRBV10-3 and TRBJ2-5; 8 positions agree with TRBD1. The better agreement between TRBJ2-7 and the DNA end casts doubt on the J call. Germline lookup yields CDR1 ENHRY and CDR2 SYGVKD. The CDR3 has 13 residues.

A few counts support this clonotype. CDR3 nucleotide sequence: TGCGCCAGCAGCCCAAAGGGGGTCTACAATGAGCAGTTCTTC. Residues: CASSPKGVYNEQFF. The chain uses TRBV4-1 and TRBJ2-1; D might be TRBD1 (6 bases). The CDR3 contains 14 residues. Germline V CDR1 and CDR2: MGHRA, YSYEKL. V was cut by 4 bases and J by 3 bases, with 10 bases left in between.

The chain employs TRBV7-2 and TRBJ2-3; a possible D gene is TRBD2 (6 bases). Germline V lookup: CDR1 SGHTA, CDR2 FQGNSA. Trimming cost V 0 bases and J 1 base, with 11 bases left between them. The CDR3 consists of 16 residues. Here the CDR3 DNA reads TGTGCCAGCAGCTTAGCCCTGGGGGAGGGCACAGATACGCAGTATTTT. It yields the protein CASSLALGEGTDTQYF.

The chain combines TRBV7-9 with TRBJ2-3; D perhaps matches TRBD2 (6 bases). Per the germline V gene, CDR1 is SEHNR and CDR2 is FQNEAQ (reference sequence). V was shortened by 3 bases and J by 3 bases, with 10 bases between the two germline ends. This CDR3 spans 14 amino acids. CDR3: CASSFPGGTDTQYF. CDR3 bases: TGTGCCAGCAGCTTTCCCGGAGGGACAGATACGCAGTATTTT.

V gene TRBV12-3 or TRBV12-4 combines with J gene TRBJ1-2; the match to TRBD1 covers 7 bases. The CDR3 covers 14 residues. The ends lost 5 bases at V and 8 bases at J; junction bases unmatched: 11. The chain's CDR3 is CASSPRQGVGGYTF. For the CDR3, the DNA is TGTGCCAGCAGTCCCCGACAGGGAGTCGGCGGCTACACCTTC.

This clonotype has just a few counts. The V and J genes are TRBV10-3 and TRBJ1-1; 11 bases agree with TRBD1. V was pared by 6 bases and J by 4 bases, with 4 bases of the junction left unmatched. The CDR3 is 14 amino acids. The V gene's germline CDR1 is ENHRY and CDR2 SYGVKD. The DNA of the CDR3 is TGTGCCATCAGGTCGGGACAGGGGGGCACTGAAGCTTTCTTT. This codes for CAIRSGQGGTEAFF.

This chain links TRBV6-5 with TRBJ1-1; weak D call: TRBD1 (6 bases). The ends were cut back, 7 bases at V and 7 bases at J, with 13 bases in the middle. The CDR3 contains 12 residues. Germline V gene data show CDR1 as MNHEY and CDR2 as SVGAGI. The CDR3 spells CASTRGGCEAFF. DNA for the CDR3: TGTGCCAGCACTAGGGGGGGCTGTGAAGCTTTCTTT.

The V gene is TRBV6-1, the J gene TRBJ2-5; D unclear. V lost 5 bases, J lost 1 base, and 8 bases lay in between. Germline assignment: CDR1 MNHNS and CDR2 SASEGT. The CDR3 extends over 13 amino acids. The CDR3 is CASSFTIQETQYF. The CDR3 coding sequence is TGTGCCAGCAGTTTTACCATCCAAGAGACCCAGTACTTC.